The clone carrying this T cell receptor (beta chain) was seen many times. Trimming shortened V by 1 base and J by 5 bases, and 5 bases separated the two germline ends. CDR1 and CDR2 from the germline V gene are MGHDK and SYGVNS. CDR3 length equals 12 residues. The time point was: sample taken at primary tumor resection. The authors sequenced whole RNA from tumor, nontumor lung or frozen PBMC without sorting. The sample originates from a study of spatial heterogeneity in lung cancer. Each TCR cDNA molecule bore a unique molecular identifier. TCRdb fed the 5' RACE reads into MiXCR, producing one record per CDR3 protein. The table records some 21,000 distinct CDR3 sequences, around 4.3% of them present only once.

This sequence joins TRBV25-1 and TRBJ1-2; tentative D call: TRBD1 (5 bases). This specimen consisted of PBMCs, obtained at surgery. The TCR comes from a male donor with early-stage non-small cell lung cancer. The CDR3 loop is CASSESGYGYTF. The CDR3 coding sequence is TGTGCCAGCAGTGAATCAGGGTATGGCTACACCTTC.